One and the same sample provided the 27 T cell receptor beta chains below, sequenced in a study of beta chain features in type 1 diabetes. Expressed TCRB transcripts were sequenced because the isolated RNA had all been reverse transcribed beforehand. TCRdb's table, derived via immunoSEQ multiplex PCR, lists solely in-frame clones and lacks some. The repertoire holds some 150,000 clones, with under 11% as singletons. Sequencing used naive CD4+ T cells from blood. The receptors derive from a man aged 18 to 35 in good health.

There are a few counts of this clone. The CDR3 sequence: CASSDRENQPQHF. For the CDR3, the DNA is TGTGCCAGCAGCGACAGGGAAAATCAGCCCCAGCATTTT. The chain carries TRBV6-5 and TRBJ1-5; 7 bases line up with TRBD1. With V trimmed by 6 bases and J by 4 bases, 3 bases remained unmatched. The CDR3 extends over 13 amino acids. Per germline, CDR1 MNHEY and CDR2 SVGAGI.

As concerns this clone: One end of the junction fails to match germline, which may point to a read error. The V gene is TRBV2, the J gene TRBJ2-3; possibly TRBD1 for D (5 bases). Germline V gene sequence: CDR1 SNHLY, CDR2 FYNNEI. This CDR3 spans 15 amino acids. The CDR3 spells CASSEVIQGTDTQYF. CDR3 bases: TGTGCCAGCAGCGAAGTCATCCAGGGAACAGATACGCAGTATTTT.

This clone was seen once. The genes are TRBV4-3 and TRBJ1-4; a possible D gene is TRBD1 (6 bases). The CDR3 extends over 14 amino acids. Germline CDR1 and CDR2: LGHNA and YSLEER. V lost 3 bases and J lost 7, with 12 bases in between. CDR3 region: CASSQATGSEKLFF. The CDR3 nucleotides are TGCGCCAGCAGCCAGGCAACAGGGAGTGAAAAACTGTTTTTT.

The chain links TRBV7-3 to TRBJ2-7, with 14 bases matching TRBD2. The V and J ends lost 5 bases and 0 bases, in that order; junction bases with no gene match: 6. Germline V gene data show CDR1 as SGHTA and CDR2 as FQGTGA. The CDR3 runs to 17 residues. In nucleotides, the CDR3 is TGTGCCAGCAGCGCGGGACTAGCGGGGGTGAGCTCCTACGAGCAGTACTTC. Encoded protein: CASSAGLAGVSSYEQYF.

The chain has TRBV5-1 and TRBJ1-4; 9 bases fit TRBD1. With V trimmed by 4 bases and J by 8 bases, 6 bases remained unmatched. This CDR3 has 14 residues. Germline V CDR1 and CDR2: SGHRS, YFSETQ. The DNA of the CDR3 is TGCGCCAGCAGCCGGGACAGGGTCGAGGAAAAACTGTTTTTT. It encodes CASSRDRVEEKLFF.

This clone was observed a handful of times. The chain combines TRBV5-1 with TRBJ2-3; TRBD1 matches 8 bases. The junction had 8 bases not matched to a gene; V was cut back by 0 bases and J by 5 bases. The CDR3 spans 16 residues. Per germline, CDR1 SGHRS and CDR2 YFSETQ. As DNA, the CDR3 is TGCGCCAGCAGCTTGGGGGTCAGGGGGCAAGTAGATACGCAGTATTTT. Its protein is CASSLGVRGQVDTQYF.

This clone was counted at least ten times. J is TRBJ2-3 and V is TRBV29-1; D gene unclear. The CDR3 has 13 residues. V was pared by 4 bases and J by 0 bases, with 8 bases between. Per germline, CDR1 SQVTM and CDR2 ANQGSEA. The CDR3 coding sequence is TGCAGCGTTGCCACTACTAGCACAGATACGCAGTATTTT. This encodes CSVATTSTDTQYF.

V and J are TRBV7-2 and TRBJ1-1; possible D gene TRBD1, 5 bases. Germline V gene data show CDR1 as SGHTA and CDR2 as FQGNSA. This CDR3 region has 14 residues. V was clipped by 4 bases and J by 0 bases, with 9 bases between them. CDR3 DNA: TGTGCCAGCAGCTCCCGACAGTTGAACACTGAAGCTTTCTTT. Translated: CASSSRQLNTEAFF.

This clone was observed a handful of times. The rearrangement links TRBV28 to TRBJ2-5, with TRBD1 matching 7 bases. V dropped 8 bases and J dropped 7; count of bases not matched to a gene: 16. This CDR3 region has 15 residues. CDR1 and CDR2 from the germline V gene are MDHEN and SYDVKM. In DNA form, the CDR3 reads TGTGCCAGCCGATACGGGGACAGTCAACGGGGGACCCAGTACTTC. This sequence encodes CASRYGDSQRGTQYF.

The sample holds a few counts of this clone. V and J are TRBV28 and TRBJ1-2; D is undetermined. V lost 3 bases and J 4 bases, leaving 9 bases between the germline ends. The CDR3 has 13 amino acids. CDR1 and CDR2 from the germline V gene are MDHEN and SYDVKM. The CDR3 is CASSFERSYGYTF. The CDR3 bases are TGTGCCAGCAGTTTCGAGCGGAGCTATGGCTACACCTTC.

This clone was picked up a small number of times. V is TRBV5-5 and J is TRBJ2-5; weak D call: TRBD1 (5 bases). Per germline, CDR1 SGHKS and CDR2 YYEKEE (reference sequence). CDR3 length equals 13 residues. Between the trimmed V and J ends, which lost 9 bases and 5 bases, there was a span of 17 bases. This chain's CDR3 is CAINSGNGETQYF. The DNA of the CDR3 is TGTGCCATCAATTCAGGGAATGGGGAGACCCAGTACTTC.

V and J are TRBV7-9 and TRBJ1-4, with 7 bases that match TRBD1. The CDR3 runs to 17 residues. V lost 0 bases to trimming and J lost 5 bases; unmatched junction nucleotides: 9. In germline, CDR1 is SEHNR, CDR2 FQNEAQ (reference sequence). Here the CDR3 reads CASSLAIRDRQNEKLFF. The DNA of the CDR3 is TGTGCCAGCAGCTTAGCGATCCGGGACAGACAGAATGAAAAACTGTTTTTT.

The table lists this clone with a few counts. The chain carries TRBV27 and TRBJ1-4; D is unclear. Germline V gene data show CDR1 as MNHEY and CDR2 as SMNVEV (reference sequence). V shed 11 bases and J shed 7 bases, with 20 bases lying between them. This CDR3 has 14 residues. This CDR3 reads CASRPLSAAEKLFF. CDR3 in DNA: TGTGCCTCAAGGCCCCTCAGCGCAGCTGAAAAACTGTTTTTT.

This clone was counted only a few times. The chain recombines TRBV6-1 with TRBJ2-1, with 12 positions matching TRBD2. CDR3 length: 14 amino acids. Germline CDR1 MNHNS, CDR2 SASEGT. Unmatched junction bases numbered 7, after V lost 7 bases and J lost 9 bases. CDR3: CASTLAGGPGEQFF. CDR3 nucleotides: TGTGCCAGCACTCTAGCGGGGGGGCCTGGTGAGCAGTTCTTC.

This rearrangement joins TRBV5-1 to TRBJ2-1; 12 bases agree with TRBD1. V shed 4 bases and J 10 bases; nucleotides not matched to a gene: 6. CDR3 length: 14 residues. Germline loops: CDR1 SGHRS, CDR2 YFSETQ. The DNA for the CDR3 is TGCGCCAGCAGCCGGGACAGGGGGCGGAAGGAGCAGTTCTTC. Protein product: CASSRDRGRKEQFF.

This clone showed up just a few times. The chain links TRBV7-3 to TRBJ2-1; 7 nucleotides align to TRBD2. Trimming at V came to 4 bases and at J to 1 base, leaving 13 bases not matched to a gene. This CDR3 is built from 18 residues. Per germline, CDR1 SGHTA and CDR2 FQGTGA. CDR3 DNA sequence: TGTGCCAGCAGCTCCCTCGTTTTCCTAGCGGTATCCTACAATGAGCAGTTCTTC. Translated, it gives CASSSLVFLAVSYNEQFF.

This clone was counted ten times or more. V usage is TRBV7-9 and J usage is TRBJ1-6; D might be TRBD1 (5 bases). Germline values: CDR1 SEHNR, CDR2 FQNEAQ (reference sequence). The CDR3 length is 13 residues. V gave up 5 bases and J gave up 7 bases, with 9 bases separating them. CDR3 loop: CASSLRQNSPLHF. For the CDR3, the DNA is TGTGCCAGCAGCCTCAGACAGAATTCACCCCTCCACTTT.

The chain joins TRBV2 to TRBJ2-3; TRBD2 agrees at 9 bases. The CDR3 is 15 amino acids. After removal of 7 bases from V and 4 bases from J, the junction contained 9 bases not matched to a gene. Germline V gene lookup returns CDR1 SNHLY and CDR2 FYNNEI. In DNA form, the CDR3 reads TGTGCCAGCATGCGCGGGGGGGGCATTCCAGATACGCAGTATTTT. Its translation is CASMRGGGIPDTQYF.

This chain uses TRBV7-6 with TRBJ1-6, with D hard to call. V gave up 3 bases and J gave up 8 bases, with 8 bases separating them. The CDR3 is made up of 13 amino acids. CDR1 is SGHVS and CDR2 is FNYEAQ in the germline V gene. The CDR3 region is CASSFQDHSPLHF. CDR3 DNA: TGTGCCAGCAGCTTTCAGGATCATTCACCCCTCCACTTT.

This clone has a handful of counts. The V call is TRBV27, the J call TRBJ2-7; a possible D gene is TRBD1 (6 bases). The CDR3 is made up of 12 amino acids. V lost 5 bases, J lost 4 bases, and 9 bases lay in between. Germline V lookup: CDR1 MNHEY, CDR2 SMNVEV (reference sequence). For the CDR3, the DNA is TGTGCCAGCAGTCCGCAGGGGTACGAGCAGTACTTC. Translating it yields CASSPQGYEQYF.

V and J are TRBV19 and TRBJ2-1; no clear D gene. The V and J ends lost 8 bases and 6 bases respectively, with 20 bases between them. This CDR3 region has 15 residues. Per germline, CDR1 LNHDA and CDR2 SQIVND (reference sequence). As DNA, the CDR3 is TGTGCCAGTCACCCGATCGACTCCGGCCCCAATGAGCAGTTCTTC. It is translated as CASHPIDSGPNEQFF.

This chain connects TRBV6-5 to TRBJ2-3; TRBD1 might be the D (5 bases). V was pared by 4 bases and J by 1 base, with 12 bases between. Germline V gene data show CDR1 as MNHEY and CDR2 as SVGAGI. This CDR3 has 15 amino acids. The CDR3 here is CASSSREGGTDTQYF. The CDR3 DNA is TGTGCCAGCAGTTCCAGGGAAGGGGGCACAGATACGCAGTATTTT.

This clone was seen only a few times. The chain combines TRBV4-2 with TRBJ2-1; D is unclear. CDR3 length equals 15 residues. Trimming stripped 8 bases from V and 9 bases from J, with 23 bases between. In germline, CDR1 is LGHNA, CDR2 YNFKEQ. Here the CDR3 reads CASGKASTGVGEQFF. The CDR3 coding sequence is TGTGCCAGCGGTAAAGCGTCGACCGGTGTCGGTGAGCAGTTCTTC.

This clone was recorded a few times. The chain employs TRBV19 and TRBJ2-2; D possibly corresponds to TRBD2 (6 bases). CDR1 is LNHDA and CDR2 is SQIVND in the germline V gene (reference sequence). This CDR3 region has 15 residues. V was pared by 0 bases and J by 4 bases, with 9 bases between. The CDR3 DNA reads as TGTGCCAGTAGTATAGAACTAGCCCGCACCGGGGAGCTGTTTTTT. Translation: CASSIELARTGELFF.

This clone was found many times. This sequence joins TRBV9 and TRBJ2-1, with D possibly matching TRBD1 (5 bases). The V and J ends lost 4 bases and 7 bases respectively, with 21 bases between them. Germline CDR1 and CDR2: SGDLS and YYNGEE. The CDR3 runs to 16 residues. Written as DNA, the CDR3 is TGTGCCAGCAGCCAAGGAGTGGGGCACCCTTGGAATGAGCAGTTCTTC. Translation: CASSQGVGHPWNEQFF.

V gene TRBV11-2 combines with J gene TRBJ2-1, with D possibly TRBD2 on 5 matching bases. V was trimmed by 0 bases and J by 5 bases, leaving 11 bases between them. Germline V lookup: CDR1 SGHAT, CDR2 FQNNGV. The CDR3 consists of 15 residues. This chain's CDR3 is CASSLDSLAHNEQFF. The CDR3 DNA is TGTGCCAGCAGCTTAGATTCGCTAGCCCACAATGAGCAGTTCTTC. Complete variable domain (other parts from reference TRBV11-2 and TRBJ2-1): EAGVAQSPRYKIIEKRQSVAFWCNPISGHATLYWYQQILGQGPKLLIQFQNNGVVDDSQLPKDRFSAERLKGVDSTLKIQPAKLEDSAVYLCASSLDSLAHNEQFFGPGTRLTVL.

In this sample, this clone turned up a few times. This chain joins TRBV4-1 and TRBJ1-4; D is unclear. V dropped 1 base and J dropped 8 bases, with 8 bases sitting between them. The CDR3 runs 13 residues. Looked up from germline, CDR1 is MGHRA and CDR2 is YSYEKL. In DNA, the CDR3 is TGCGCCAGCAGCCAAGGACTGGTGGAAAAACTGTTTTTT. It encodes CASSQGLVEKLFF.